These T cell receptor beta chains were read from a single sample in a study of T cell responses to AZD1222 COVID-19 vaccine. Assay: immunoSEQ multiplex PCR; the TCRdb copy retains only in-frame clones and omits some. The sample shows roughly 130,000 clones, roughly 92% of them seen only once. This material consisted of peripheral blood, taken 28 days after the second AZD1222 dose. The receptor set was obtained from an adult who received the AZD1222 COVID-19 vaccine. CDR3s include the opening cysteine and the closing phenylalanine or tryptophan. Fields, in order: V gene, J gene, CDR3 length, CDR3 protein.

TRBV28	TRBJ1-3	16	CASSLSGGASGNTIYF
TRBV19	TRBJ1-4	16	CASSISAVATNEKLFF
TRBV2	TRBJ2-1	11	CASSERREQFF
TRBV15	TRBJ1-1	14	CATSREAGRTEAFF
TRBV4-2	TRBJ1-2	12	CASSSGFYGYTF
TRBV30	TRBJ1-4	12	CACYRTNEKLFF
TRBV6-4	TRBJ2-3	15	CASSEGTSGTDTQYF
TRBV5-6	TRBJ1-6	16	CASSLFTSSYNSPLHF
TRBV6-6	TRBJ1-3	16	CASRRGQTASGNTIYF
TRBV30	TRBJ1-3	12	CAWKMAGNTIYF
TRBV11-2	TRBJ1-2	12	CASGVTNYGYTF
TRBV19	TRBJ1-2	15	CATIQPGGADYGYTF
TRBV2	TRBJ2-1	14	CASSDRESYNEQFF
TRBV6-2/TRBV6-3	TRBJ2-5	16	CASSRRGQGAWETQYF
TRBV11-2	TRBJ2-7	11	CASSLHYEQYF
TRBV27	TRBJ2-3	15	CASSLKGRGTDTQYF
TRBV11-3	TRBJ1-1	14	CASSLSGEDTEAFF
TRBV6-2/TRBV6-3	TRBJ1-5	16	CASSYGTGTGNQPQHF
TRBV19	TRBJ1-1	17	CASTRDPIGGSVTEAFF
TRBV5-6	TRBJ1-2	15	CASSSARGFVYGYTF
TRBV12-5	TRBJ2-1	17	CASGLGLTGSSYNEQFF
TRBV5-1	TRBJ2-1	17	CASSLGVLGPGRNEQFF
TRBV6-5	TRBJ1-1	13	CASSMVAGTEAFF
TRBV2	TRBJ1-3	13	CASSGLTGNTIYF
TRBV2	TRBJ1-3	15	CASDREGFSGNTIYF
TRBV29-1	TRBJ2-1	15	CSVAVLAGANNEQFF
TRBV19	TRBJ1-2	12	CASHTGSHGYTF
TRBV29-1	TRBJ1-2	11	CSEGTGLGYTF
TRBV19	TRBJ1-1	14	CASSIGRVNTEAFF
TRBV5-1	TRBJ1-1	17	CASSLRGQGVGNAEAFF
TRBV9	TRBJ2-2	14	CASSVDPAVGELFF
TRBV28	TRBJ2-2	13	CASRVQNTGELFF
TRBV7-8	TRBJ2-7	14	CASSLSRVPNEQYF
TRBV5-6	TRBJ2-1	13	CASSPEDRWEQFF
TRBV10-1	TRBJ2-5	14	CASSEAGCRETQYF
TRBV27	TRBJ2-1	14	CASSLFSGGDEQFF
TRBV6-1	TRBJ1-1	16	CASSAPFRVMNTEAFF
TRBV6-1	TRBJ2-2	14	CASSEGPWTGELFF
TRBV25-1	TRBJ1-4	14	CASSDPGQNEKLFF
TRBV5-1	TRBJ2-5	17	CASSLSPTGGLGETQYF
TRBV11-3	TRBJ2-4	15	CASGTHREGKNIQYF
TRBV20-1	TRBJ1-2	13	CSASPGGYYGYTF
TRBV28	TRBJ1-2	13	CASSPPGLYGYTF
TRBV5-6	TRBJ1-5	16	CASSLSEPRSNQPQHF
TRBV3-1/TRBV3-2	TRBJ2-3	13	CASSPAGADTQYF
TRBV4-3	TRBJ2-2	14	CASSTSRNTGELFF
TRBV4-2	TRBJ2-1	15	CASSRAGGTYNEQFF
TRBV6-6	TRBJ1-5	16	CASSFPLAQGTQPQHF
TRBV28	TRBJ2-7	13	CASSLRKGSEQYF
TRBV24-1	TRBJ2-2	13	CATRQANTGELFF
TRBV4-2	TRBJ2-1	17	CASSDRVAGGPVDEQFF
TRBV28	TRBJ1-6	16	CATSAGGGSYNSPLHF
TRBV30	TRBJ1-1	13	CAWTGNMNTEAFF
TRBV7-3	TRBJ2-3	13	CASSPGRENTQYF
TRBV9	TRBJ2-3	18	CASSATGSRWRSTDTQYF
TRBV30	TRBJ1-5	13	CAWSVTGDQPQHF
TRBV9	TRBJ1-6	14	CASSVYRVDSPLHF